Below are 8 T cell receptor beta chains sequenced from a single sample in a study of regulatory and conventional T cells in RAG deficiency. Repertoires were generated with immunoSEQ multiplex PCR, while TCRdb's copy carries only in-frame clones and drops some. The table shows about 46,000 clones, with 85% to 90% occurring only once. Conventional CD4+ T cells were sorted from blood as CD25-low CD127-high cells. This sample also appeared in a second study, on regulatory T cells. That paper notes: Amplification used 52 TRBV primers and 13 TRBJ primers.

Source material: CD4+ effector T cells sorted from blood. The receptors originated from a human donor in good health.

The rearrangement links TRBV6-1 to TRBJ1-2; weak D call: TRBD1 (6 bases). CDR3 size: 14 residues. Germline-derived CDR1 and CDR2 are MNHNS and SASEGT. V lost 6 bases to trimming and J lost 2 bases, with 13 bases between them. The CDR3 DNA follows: TGTGCCAGCAGGCCCGGGGGCGCCAACTATGGCTACACCTTC. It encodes CASRPGGANYGYTF.

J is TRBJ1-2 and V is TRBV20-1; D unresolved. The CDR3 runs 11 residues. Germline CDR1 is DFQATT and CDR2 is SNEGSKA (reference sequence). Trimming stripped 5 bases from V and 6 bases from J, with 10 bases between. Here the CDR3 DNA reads TGCAGTGCTTCTCGTGGGGATGGCTACACCTTC. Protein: CSASRGDGYTF.

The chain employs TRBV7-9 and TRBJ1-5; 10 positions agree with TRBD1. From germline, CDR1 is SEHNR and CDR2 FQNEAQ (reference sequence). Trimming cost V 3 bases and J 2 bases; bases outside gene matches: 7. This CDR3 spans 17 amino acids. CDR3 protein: CASSFNPGTGGNQPQHF. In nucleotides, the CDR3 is TGTGCCAGCAGCTTCAACCCCGGGACAGGGGGCAATCAGCCCCAGCATTTT.

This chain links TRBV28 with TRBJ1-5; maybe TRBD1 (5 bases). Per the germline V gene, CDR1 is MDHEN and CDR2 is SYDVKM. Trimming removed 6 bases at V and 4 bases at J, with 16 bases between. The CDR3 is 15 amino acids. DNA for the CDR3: TGTGCCAGCAGGGGCCAGGGTGAAAATAATCAGCCCCAGCATTTT. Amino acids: CASRGQGENNQPQHF.

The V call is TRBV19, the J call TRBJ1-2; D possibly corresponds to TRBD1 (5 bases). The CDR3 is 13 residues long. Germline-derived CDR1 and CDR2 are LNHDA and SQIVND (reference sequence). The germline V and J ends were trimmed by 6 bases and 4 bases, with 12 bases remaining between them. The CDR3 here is CASSQGRVYGYTF. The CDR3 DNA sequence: TGTGCCAGTAGCCAGGGAAGGGTCTATGGCTACACCTTC. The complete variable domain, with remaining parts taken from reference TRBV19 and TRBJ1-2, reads DGGITQSPKYLFRKEGQNVTLSCEQNLNHDAMYWYRQDPGQGLRLIYYSQIVNDFQKGDIAEGYSVSREKKESFPLTVTSAQKNPTAFYLCASSQGRVYGYTFGSGTRLTVV.

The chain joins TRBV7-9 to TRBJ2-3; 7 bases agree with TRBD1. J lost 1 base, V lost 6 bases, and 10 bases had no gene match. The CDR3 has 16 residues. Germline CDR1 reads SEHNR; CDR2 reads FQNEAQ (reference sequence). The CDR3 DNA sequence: TGTGCCAGCAGAAAACAGAGACAGGGAGGCACAGATACGCAGTATTTT. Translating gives CASRKQRQGGTDTQYF.

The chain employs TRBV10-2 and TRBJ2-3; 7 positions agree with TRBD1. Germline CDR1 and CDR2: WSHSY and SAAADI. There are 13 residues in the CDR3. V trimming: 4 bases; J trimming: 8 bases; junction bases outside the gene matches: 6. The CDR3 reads CASSGGQGVTQYF. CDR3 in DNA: TGCGCCAGCAGTGGGGGGCAGGGGGTTACGCAGTATTTT.

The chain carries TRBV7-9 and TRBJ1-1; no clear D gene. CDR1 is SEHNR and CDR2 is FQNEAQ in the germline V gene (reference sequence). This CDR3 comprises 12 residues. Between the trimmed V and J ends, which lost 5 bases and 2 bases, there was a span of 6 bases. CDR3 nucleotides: TGTGCCAGCAGCCGCATTAACACTGAAGCTTTCTTT. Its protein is CASSRINTEAFF.